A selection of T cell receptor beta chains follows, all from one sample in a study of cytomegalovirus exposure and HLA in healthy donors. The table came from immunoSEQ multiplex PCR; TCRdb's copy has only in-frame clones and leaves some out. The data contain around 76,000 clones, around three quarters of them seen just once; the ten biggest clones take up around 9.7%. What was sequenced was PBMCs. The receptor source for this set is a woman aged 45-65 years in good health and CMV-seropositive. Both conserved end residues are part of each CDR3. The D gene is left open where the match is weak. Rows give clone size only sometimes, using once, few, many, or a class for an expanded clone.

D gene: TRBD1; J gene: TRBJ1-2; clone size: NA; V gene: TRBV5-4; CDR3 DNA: TGTGCCAGCAGCTTCGACAGGGGGATCAATGGCTACACCTTC; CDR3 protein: CASSFDRGINGYTF
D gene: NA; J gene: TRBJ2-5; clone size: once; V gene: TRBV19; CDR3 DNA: TGTGCCAGCAAGACGACAGGCCAAGAGACCCAGTACTTC; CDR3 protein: CASKTTGQETQYF
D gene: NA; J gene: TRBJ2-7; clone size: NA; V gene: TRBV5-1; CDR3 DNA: TGCGCCAGCAGCTTGGGTTCGGGACTTCGGTCCTTCGAGCAGTACTTC; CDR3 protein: CASSLGSGLRSFEQYF
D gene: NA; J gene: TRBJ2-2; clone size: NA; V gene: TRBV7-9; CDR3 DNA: TGTGCCAGCAGCTTATCCGCGGTGCCTAGGCCCGGGGAGCTGTTTTTT; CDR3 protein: CASSLSAVPRPGELFF
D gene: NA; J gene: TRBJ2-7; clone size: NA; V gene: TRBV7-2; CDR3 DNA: TGTGCCAGCAGCCCAACCTGGCAGGGCTGGGCCGAGCAGTACTTC; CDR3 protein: CASSPTWQGWAEQYF
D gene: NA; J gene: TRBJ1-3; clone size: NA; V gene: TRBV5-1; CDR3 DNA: TGCGCCAGCAGCTTGGCCGGGGGATCTGGAAACACCATATATTTT; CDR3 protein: CASSLAGGSGNTIYF
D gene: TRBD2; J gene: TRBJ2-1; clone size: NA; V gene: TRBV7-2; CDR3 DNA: TGTGCCAGCAGCACCATTAGCGGGGGGGCTGGAAATGAGCAGTTCTTC; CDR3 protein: CASSTISGGAGNEQFF
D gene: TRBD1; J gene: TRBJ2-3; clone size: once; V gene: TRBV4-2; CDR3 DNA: TGTGCCAGCAGCCAAGTGCTAAAGGGGACAGGCAGCACAGATACGCAGTATTTT; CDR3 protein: CASSQVLKGTGSTDTQYF
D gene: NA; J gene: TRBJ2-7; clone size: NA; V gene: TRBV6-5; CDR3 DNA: TGTGCCAGCTGGGCCAGCTTATCCTCCTACGAGCAGTACTTC; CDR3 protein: CASWASLSSYEQYF
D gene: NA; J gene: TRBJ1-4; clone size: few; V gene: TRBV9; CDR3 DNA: TGTGCCAGCAGCGTAGCTAAAGGAGGAACTTTTGAAAAACTGTTTTTT; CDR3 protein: CASSVAKGGTFEKLFF
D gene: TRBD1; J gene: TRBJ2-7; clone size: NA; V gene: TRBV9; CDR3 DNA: TGTGCCAGCAGCCCCCGCCCCGGGACAGGGGACCCCTACGAGCAGTACTTC; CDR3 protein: CASSPRPGTGDPYEQYF
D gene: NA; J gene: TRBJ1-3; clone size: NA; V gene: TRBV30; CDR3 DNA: TGTGCCTGGAGTAGGGACTTCACCTCTGGAAACACCATATATTTT; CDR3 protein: CAWSRDFTSGNTIYF
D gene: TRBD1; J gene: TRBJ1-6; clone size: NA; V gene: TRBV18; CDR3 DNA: TGTGCCAGCTCACCAGGGCAGGGGGCTAGTTCACCCCTCCACTTT; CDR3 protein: CASSPGQGASSPLHF
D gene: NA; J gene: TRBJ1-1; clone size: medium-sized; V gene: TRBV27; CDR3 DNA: TGTGCCAGCAGTGCCTACAGGGAAAACACTGAAGCTTTCTTT; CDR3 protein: CASSAYRENTEAFF
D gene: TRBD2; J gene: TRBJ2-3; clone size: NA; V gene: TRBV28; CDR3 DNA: TGTGCCAGCAGTCCCTCTAGCGGGAGGGCCTCAGATACGCAGTATTTT; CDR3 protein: CASSPSSGRASDTQYF
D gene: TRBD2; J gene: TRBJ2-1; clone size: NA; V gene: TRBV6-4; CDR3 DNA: TGTGCCAGCAGTCCATACGGGCGGGCTAGCGGCAACAATGAGCAGTTCTTC; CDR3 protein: CASSPYGRASGNNEQFF
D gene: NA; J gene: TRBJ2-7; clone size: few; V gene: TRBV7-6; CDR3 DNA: TGTGCCAGCAGCTTAGGGGGAGCGGATCTCTACGAGCAGTACTTC; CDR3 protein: CASSLGGADLYEQYF
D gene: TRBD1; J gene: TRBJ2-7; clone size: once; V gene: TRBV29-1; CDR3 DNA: TGCAGCGTTCCCGGACAGGGCAACTACGAGCAGTACTTC; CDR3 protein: CSVPGQGNYEQYF
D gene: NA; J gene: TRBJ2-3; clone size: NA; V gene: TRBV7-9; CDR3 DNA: TGTGCCAGCACCGAGACAGATACGCAGTATTTT; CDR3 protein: CASTETDTQYF
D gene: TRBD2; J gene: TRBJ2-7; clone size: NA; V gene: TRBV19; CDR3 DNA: TGTGCCAGTAGTACAGGACTAGCGGGAGACGAGCAGTACTTC; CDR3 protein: CASSTGLAGDEQYF
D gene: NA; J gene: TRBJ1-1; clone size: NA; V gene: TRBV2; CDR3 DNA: TGTGCCAGCAGTGCAGCGAGGAACACTGAAGCTTTCTTT; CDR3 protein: CASSAARNTEAFF
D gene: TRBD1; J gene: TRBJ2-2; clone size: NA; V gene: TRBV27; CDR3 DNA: TGTGCCAGCAGTTCACCGGACAGGGTAATCGGGGAGCTGTTTTTT; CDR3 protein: CASSSPDRVIGELFF
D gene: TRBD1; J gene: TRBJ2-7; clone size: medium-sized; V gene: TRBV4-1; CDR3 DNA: TGCGCCAGCAGCCTCCTGACAGGGGGTCGGTACGAGCAGTACTTC; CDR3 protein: CASSLLTGGRYEQYF
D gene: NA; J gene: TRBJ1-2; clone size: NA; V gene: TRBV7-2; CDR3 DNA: TGTGCCAGCAGCTTAGGAGTAACAGGCCACTATGGCTACACCTTC; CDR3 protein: CASSLGVTGHYGYTF
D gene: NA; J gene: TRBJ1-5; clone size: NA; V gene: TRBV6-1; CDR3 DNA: TGTGCCAGCAGTGACACCGGCGGGGGAGGTCTCACACCTTTCAATCAGCCCCAGCATTTT; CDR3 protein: CASSDTGGGGLTPFNQPQHF
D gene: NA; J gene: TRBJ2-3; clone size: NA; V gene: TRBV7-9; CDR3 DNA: TGTGCCAGCACCTCAACCGGAGGGGGGCGGGAGTACGCAGATACGCAGTATTTT; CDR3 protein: CASTSTGGGREYADTQYF
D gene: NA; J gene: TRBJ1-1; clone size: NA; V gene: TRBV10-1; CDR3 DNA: TGCGCCAGCGCCAGCGGGCAGGGAAACACTGAAGCTTTCTTT; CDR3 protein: CASASGQGNTEAFF
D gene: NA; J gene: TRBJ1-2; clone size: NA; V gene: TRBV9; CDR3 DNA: TGTGCCAGCAAAGGGGGGGCAAGCTATGGCTACACCTTC; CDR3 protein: CASKGGASYGYTF
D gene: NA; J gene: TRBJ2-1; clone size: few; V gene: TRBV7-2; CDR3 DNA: TGTGCCAGCAGCTTCCTTATCGGGGGTAATGAGCAGTTCTTC; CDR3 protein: CASSFLIGGNEQFF
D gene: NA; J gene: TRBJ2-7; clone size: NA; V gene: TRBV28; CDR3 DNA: TGTGCCAGCAGTGTGGACAGAATAATCTACGAGCAGTACTTC; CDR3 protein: CASSVDRIIYEQYF
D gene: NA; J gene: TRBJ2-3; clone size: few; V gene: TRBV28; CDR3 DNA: TGTGCCAGCAGTTTAGTGGGGGCGCAGCCAGATACGCAGTATTTT; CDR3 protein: CASSLVGAQPDTQYF
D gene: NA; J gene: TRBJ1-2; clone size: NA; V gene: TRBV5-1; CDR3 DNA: TGCGCCAGCAGCACAGGGACGGTGGACTATGGCTACACCTTC; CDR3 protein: CASSTGTVDYGYTF
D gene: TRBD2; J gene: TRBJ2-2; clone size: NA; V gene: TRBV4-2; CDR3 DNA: TGTGCCAGCAGCCAAGATACTAGCGGGAGGACCGGGGAGCTGTTTTTT; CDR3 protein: CASSQDTSGRTGELFF
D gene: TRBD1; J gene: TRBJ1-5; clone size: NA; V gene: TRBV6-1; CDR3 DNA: TGTGCCAGCAGTGAAGACCCGACAGGGCCCAGCGGTCAGCCCCAGCATTTT; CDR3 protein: CASSEDPTGPSGQPQHF
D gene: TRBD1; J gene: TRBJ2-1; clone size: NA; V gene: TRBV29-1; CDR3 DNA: TGCAGCGTTGATGACAGGGTAGCCTATTACAATGAGCAGTTCTTC; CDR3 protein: CSVDDRVAYYNEQFF
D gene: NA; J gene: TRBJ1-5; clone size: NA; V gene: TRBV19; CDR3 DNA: TGTGCCAGTAGACTTCAACAGGCTAACCATCAGCCCCAGCATTTT; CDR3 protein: CASRLQQANHQPQHF
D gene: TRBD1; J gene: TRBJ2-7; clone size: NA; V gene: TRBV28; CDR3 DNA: TGTGCCAGCAGTTTATGGACAGGGAGACACGAGCAGTACTTC; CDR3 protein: CASSLWTGRHEQYF
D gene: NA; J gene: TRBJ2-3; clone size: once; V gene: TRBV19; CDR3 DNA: TGTGCCAGTAGTACATTTACAGGGATACGGACAGATACGCAGTATTTT; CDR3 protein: CASSTFTGIRTDTQYF
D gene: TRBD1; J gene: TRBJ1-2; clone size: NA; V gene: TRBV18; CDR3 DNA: TGTGCCAGCTCACCACCGGGACAGATGGGGGAATGGGGCTATGGCTACACCTTC; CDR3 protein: CASSPPGQMGEWGYGYTF
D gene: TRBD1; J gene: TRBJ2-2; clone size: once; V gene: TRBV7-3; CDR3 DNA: TGTGCCAGCAGCTTATACGGGACAGGGGTCACCGGGGAGCTGTTTTTT; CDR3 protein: CASSLYGTGVTGELFF
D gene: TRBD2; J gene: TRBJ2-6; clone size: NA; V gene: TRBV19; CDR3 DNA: TGTGCCAGTAGTCGGGGGGGGGCCTACTCTGGGGCCAACGTCCTGACTTTC; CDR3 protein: CASSRGGAYSGANVLTF
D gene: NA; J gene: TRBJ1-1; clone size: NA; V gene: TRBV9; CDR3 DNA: TGTGCCAGCAGCGTAGGGACACTGAACACTGAAGCTTTCTTT; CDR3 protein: CASSVGTLNTEAFF